The clone carrying this T cell receptor (beta chain) has more than one count but fewer than ten. The antigen remains unidentified. The authors extracted at least 5 micrograms of total RNA per sample. A second PCR, run for about 6 to 11 cycles, used a sample-barcoded 5' primer plus a J-beta primer mix. Using its own MiXCR run on the 5' RACE reads, TCRdb lists one record per CDR3 protein. The sample shows about 670,000 distinct CDR3 sequences, around 38% of them seen only once. Germline assignment: CDR1 LGHDT and CDR2 YNNKEL (reference sequence). V lost 4 bases and J lost 5; bases outside the gene matches: 14. The CDR3 contains 16 residues. The sample is drawn from a study of blood T cells in healthy people across ages. Study-level results: It was found that TCR beta diversity correlated strongly with the percentage of naive T cells. Roughly linear age-related decline in beta diversity appeared, significant by age 40. Diversity estimated from one million T cells was considered an underestimate.

Sample: blood. This sequence was found in a man of 80 years or more in good health. J is TRBJ2-7 and V is TRBV3-1; 7 bases align to TRBD1. This CDR3 reads CASSPNDRALKHEQYF. In DNA, the CDR3 is TGTGCCAGCAGCCCAAATGACAGGGCCCTTAAACACGAGCAGTACTTC.